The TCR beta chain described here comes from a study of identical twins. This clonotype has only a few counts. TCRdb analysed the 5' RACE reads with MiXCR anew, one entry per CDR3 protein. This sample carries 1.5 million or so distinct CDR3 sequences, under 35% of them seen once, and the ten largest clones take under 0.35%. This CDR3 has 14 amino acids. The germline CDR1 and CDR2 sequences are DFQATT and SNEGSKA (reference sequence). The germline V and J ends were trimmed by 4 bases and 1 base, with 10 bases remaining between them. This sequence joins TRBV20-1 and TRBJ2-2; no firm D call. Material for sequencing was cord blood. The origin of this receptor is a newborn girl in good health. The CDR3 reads CSAMAGKNTGELFF. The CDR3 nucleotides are TGCAGTGCTATGGCTGGCAAGAACACCGGGGAGCTGTTTTTT.